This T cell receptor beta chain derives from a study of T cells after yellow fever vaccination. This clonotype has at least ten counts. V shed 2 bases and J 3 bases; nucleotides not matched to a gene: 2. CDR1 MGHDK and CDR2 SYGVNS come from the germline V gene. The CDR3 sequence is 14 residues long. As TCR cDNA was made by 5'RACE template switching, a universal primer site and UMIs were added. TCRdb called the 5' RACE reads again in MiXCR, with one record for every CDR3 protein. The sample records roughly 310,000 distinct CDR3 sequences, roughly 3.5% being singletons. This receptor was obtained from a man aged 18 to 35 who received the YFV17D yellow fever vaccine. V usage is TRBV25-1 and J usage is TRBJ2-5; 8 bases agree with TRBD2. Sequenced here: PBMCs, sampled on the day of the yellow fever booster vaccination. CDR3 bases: TGTGCCAGCAGTGAAGCGGGGGGAAAAGAGACCCAGTACTTC. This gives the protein CASSEAGGKETQYF.